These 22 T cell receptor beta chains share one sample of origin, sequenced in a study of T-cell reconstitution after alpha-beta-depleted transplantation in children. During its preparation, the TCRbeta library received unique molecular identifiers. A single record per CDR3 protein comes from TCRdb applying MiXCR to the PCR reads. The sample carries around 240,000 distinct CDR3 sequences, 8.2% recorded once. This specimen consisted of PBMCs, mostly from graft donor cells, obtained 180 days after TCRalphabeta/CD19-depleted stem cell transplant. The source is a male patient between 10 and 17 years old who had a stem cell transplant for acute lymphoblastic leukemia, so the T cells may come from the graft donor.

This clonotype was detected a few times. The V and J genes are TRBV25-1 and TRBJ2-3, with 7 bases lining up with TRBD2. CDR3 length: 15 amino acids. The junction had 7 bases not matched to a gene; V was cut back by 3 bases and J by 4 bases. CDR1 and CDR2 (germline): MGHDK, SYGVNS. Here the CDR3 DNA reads TGTGCCAGCAGTGATGCGGGAGTGTGGGCAGATACGCAGTATTTT. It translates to CASSDAGVWADTQYF.

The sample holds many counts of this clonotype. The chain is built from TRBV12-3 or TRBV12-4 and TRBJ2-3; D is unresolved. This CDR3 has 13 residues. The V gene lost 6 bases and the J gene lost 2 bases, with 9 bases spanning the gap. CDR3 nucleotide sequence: TGTGCCAGCAGGACATCAGCCACAGATACGCAGTATTTT. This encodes CASRTSATDTQYF.

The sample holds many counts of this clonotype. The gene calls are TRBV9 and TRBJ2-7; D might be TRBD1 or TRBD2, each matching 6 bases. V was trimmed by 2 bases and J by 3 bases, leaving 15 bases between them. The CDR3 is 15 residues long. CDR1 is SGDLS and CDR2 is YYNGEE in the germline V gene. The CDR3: CASSVGGPNIYEQYF. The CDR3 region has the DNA TGTGCCAGCAGCGTGGGGGGCCCGAATATCTACGAGCAGTACTTC.

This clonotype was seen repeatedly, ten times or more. The CDR3 loop is CASSQGGSRTQYF. The CDR3 nucleotides are TGTGCCAGCAGTCAAGGGGGTTCCCGGACCCAGTACTTC. V usage is TRBV12-3 or TRBV12-4 and J usage is TRBJ2-5, with D possibly TRBD1 on 6 matching bases. The germline V and J ends were trimmed by 5 bases and 7 bases, with 14 bases remaining between them. The CDR3 is 13 amino acids.

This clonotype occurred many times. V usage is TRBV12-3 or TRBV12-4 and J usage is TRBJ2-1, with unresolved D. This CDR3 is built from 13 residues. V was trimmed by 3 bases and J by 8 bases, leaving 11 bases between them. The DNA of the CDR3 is TGTGCCAGCAGTTTTGTAGATTCTCATGAGCAGTTCTTC. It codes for CASSFVDSHEQFF.

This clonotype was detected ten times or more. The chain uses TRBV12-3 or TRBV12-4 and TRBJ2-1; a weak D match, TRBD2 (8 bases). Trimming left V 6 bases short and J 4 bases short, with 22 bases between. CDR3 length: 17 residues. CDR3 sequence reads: CASRIGGGGTAYNEQFF. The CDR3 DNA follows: TGTGCCAGCAGGATAGGCGGCGGGGGGACAGCTTACAATGAGCAGTTCTTC.

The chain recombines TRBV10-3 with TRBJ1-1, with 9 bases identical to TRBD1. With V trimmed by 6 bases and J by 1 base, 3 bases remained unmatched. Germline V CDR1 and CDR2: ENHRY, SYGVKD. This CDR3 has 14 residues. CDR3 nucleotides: TGTGCCATCAGCAGGGACAGGGCGAACACTGAAGCTTTCTTT. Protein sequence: CAISRDRANTEAFF.

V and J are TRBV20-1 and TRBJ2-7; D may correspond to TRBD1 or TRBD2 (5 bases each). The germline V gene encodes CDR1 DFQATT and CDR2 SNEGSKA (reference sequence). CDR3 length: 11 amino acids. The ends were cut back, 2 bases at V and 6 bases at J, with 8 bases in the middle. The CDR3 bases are TGCAGTGCTAGACAGGGACGCGAGCAGTACTTC. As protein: CSARQGREQYF.

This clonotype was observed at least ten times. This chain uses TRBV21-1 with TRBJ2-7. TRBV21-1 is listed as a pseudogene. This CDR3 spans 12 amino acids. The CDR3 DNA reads TGTGCCAGCAGCAAGGGTCCCTACGAGCAGTACTTC. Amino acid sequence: CASSKGPYEQYF.

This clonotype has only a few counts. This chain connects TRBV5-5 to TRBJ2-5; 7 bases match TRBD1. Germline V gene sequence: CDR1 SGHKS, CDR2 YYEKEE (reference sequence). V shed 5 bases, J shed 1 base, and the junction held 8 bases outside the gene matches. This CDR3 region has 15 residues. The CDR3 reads CASSNWDSLQETQYF. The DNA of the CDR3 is TGTGCCAGCAGTAATTGGGACAGCCTCCAAGAGACCCAGTACTTC.

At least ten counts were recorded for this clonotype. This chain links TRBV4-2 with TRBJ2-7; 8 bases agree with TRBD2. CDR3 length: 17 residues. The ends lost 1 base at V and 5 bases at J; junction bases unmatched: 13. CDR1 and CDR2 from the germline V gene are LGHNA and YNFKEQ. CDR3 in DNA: TGTGCCAGCAGCCAAGCGGGAGGGGGAGGCCCTTTTGACGAGCAGTACTTC. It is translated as CASSQAGGGGPFDEQYF.

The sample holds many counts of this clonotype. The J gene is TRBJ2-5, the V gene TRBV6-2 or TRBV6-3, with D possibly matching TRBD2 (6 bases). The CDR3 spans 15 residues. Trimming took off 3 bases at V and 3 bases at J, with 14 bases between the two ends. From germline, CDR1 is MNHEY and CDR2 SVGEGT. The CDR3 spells CASSYLGGKEETQYF. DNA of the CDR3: TGTGCCAGCAGTTATCTGGGGGGTAAGGAAGAGACCCAGTACTTC.

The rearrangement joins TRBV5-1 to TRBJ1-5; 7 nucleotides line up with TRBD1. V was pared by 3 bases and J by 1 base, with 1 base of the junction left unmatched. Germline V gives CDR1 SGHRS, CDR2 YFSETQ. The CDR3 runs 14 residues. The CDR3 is CASSSGGSNQPQHF. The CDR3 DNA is TGCGCCAGCAGCTCAGGGGGGAGCAATCAGCCCCAGCATTTT.

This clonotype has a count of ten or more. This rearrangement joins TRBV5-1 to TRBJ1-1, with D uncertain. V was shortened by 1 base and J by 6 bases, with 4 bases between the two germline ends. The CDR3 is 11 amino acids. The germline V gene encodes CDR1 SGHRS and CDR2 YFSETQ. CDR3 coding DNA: TGCGCCAGCAGCTTGAATTCTGAAGCTTTCTTT. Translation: CASSLNSEAFF.

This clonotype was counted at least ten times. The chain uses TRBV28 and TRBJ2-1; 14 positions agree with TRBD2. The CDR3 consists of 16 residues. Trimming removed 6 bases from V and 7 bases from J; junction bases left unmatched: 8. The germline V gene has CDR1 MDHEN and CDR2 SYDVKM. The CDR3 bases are TGTGCCAGCAGGCAGGTTGGGACTAGCGGGAGAAATGAGCAGTTCTTC. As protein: CASRQVGTSGRNEQFF.

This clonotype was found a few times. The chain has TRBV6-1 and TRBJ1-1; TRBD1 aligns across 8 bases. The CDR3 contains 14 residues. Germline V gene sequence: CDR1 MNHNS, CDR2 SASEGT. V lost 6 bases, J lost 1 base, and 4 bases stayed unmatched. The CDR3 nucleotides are TGTGCCAGCAGGAGGACAGGGACGAACACTGAAGCTTTCTTT. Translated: CASRRTGTNTEAFF.

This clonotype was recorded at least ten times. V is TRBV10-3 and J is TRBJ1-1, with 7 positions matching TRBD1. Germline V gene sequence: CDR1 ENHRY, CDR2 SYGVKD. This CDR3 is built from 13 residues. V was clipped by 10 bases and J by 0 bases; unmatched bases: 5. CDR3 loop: CASRQGLNTEAFF. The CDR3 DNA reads TGTGCCAGCCGACAGGGATTGAACACTGAAGCTTTCTTT.

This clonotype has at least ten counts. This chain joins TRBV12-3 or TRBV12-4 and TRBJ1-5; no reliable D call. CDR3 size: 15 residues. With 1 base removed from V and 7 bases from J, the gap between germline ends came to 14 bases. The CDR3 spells CASSLVLLEGQPQHF. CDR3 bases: TGTGCCAGCAGTTTAGTCCTGCTAGAGGGCCAGCCCCAGCATTTT.

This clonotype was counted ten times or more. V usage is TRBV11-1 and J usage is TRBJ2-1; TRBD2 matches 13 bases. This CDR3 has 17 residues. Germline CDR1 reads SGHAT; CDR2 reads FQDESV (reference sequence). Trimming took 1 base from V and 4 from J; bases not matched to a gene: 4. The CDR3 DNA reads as TGTGCCAGCAGCTTAGTCGAGACTAGCGGGAGGTACAATGAGCAGTTCTTC. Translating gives CASSLVETSGRYNEQFF.

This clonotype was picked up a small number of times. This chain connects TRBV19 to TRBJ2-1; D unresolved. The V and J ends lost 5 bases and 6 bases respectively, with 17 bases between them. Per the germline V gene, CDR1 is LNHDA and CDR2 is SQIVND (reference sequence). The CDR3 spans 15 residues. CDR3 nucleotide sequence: TGTGCCAGTAGTTCCCTCTTGGGGATCAGCAATGAGCAGTTCTTC. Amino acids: CASSSLLGISNEQFF.

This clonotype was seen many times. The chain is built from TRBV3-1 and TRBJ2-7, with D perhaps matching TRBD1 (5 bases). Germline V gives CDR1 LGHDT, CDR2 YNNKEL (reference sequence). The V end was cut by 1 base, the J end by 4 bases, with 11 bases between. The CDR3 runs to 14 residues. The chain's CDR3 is CASSQGGAGYEQYF. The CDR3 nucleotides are TGTGCCAGCAGCCAAGGTGGGGCTGGGTACGAGCAGTACTTC.

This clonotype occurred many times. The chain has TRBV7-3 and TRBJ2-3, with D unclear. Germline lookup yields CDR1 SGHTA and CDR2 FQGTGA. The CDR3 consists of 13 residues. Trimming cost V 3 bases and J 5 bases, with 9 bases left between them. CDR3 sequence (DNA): TGTGCCAGCAGCTTTTCGCCTCTAGATACGCAGTATTTT. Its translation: CASSFSPLDTQYF.